This T cell receptor (beta chain) originates from a study of T cell responses to AZD1222 COVID-19 vaccine. Clones were sequenced by immunoSEQ multiplex PCR, and TCRdb holds only the in-frame ones, with some missing. The sample contains about 150,000 clones, roughly nine tenths of which appear only once. Trimming removed 4 bases at V and 3 bases at J, with 10 bases between. This CDR3 is 13 amino acids long. From germline, CDR1 is GTSNPN and CDR2 SVGIG (reference sequence). Notes on the study in general: Seropositive status at baseline applied to only 6 or 7 AZD1222 recipients. Researchers report vaccine-associated CD4 TCRs spanning spike, with dominance at 160-218 and 743-854.

This clone was detected only once. Its matching antigen is unknown. The TCR originated in an adult who received the AZD1222 COVID-19 vaccine. Sequences were derived from peripheral blood, sampled 28 days after the second AZD1222 dose. V gene TRBV30 combines with J gene TRBJ2-1, with unresolved D. The CDR3 protein is CAWTYPLYNEQFF. CDR3 DNA sequence: TGTGCCTGGACTTATCCCCTCTACAATGAGCAGTTCTTC.